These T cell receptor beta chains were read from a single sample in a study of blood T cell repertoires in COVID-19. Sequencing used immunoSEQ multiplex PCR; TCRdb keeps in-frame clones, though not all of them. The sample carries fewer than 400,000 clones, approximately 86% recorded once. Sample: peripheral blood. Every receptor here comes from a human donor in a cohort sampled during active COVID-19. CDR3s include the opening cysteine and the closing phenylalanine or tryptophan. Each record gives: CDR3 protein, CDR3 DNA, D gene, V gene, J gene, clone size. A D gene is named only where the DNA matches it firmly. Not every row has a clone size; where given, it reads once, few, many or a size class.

cdr3_aa: CASSFDRSTDTQYF
cdr3_nt: TGTGCCAGCAGTTTCGACAGGAGCACAGATACGCAGTATTTT
d_call: NA
v_call: TRBV27
j_call: TRBJ2-3
clone_size: once

cdr3_aa: CSASRLAGAEQYF
cdr3_nt: TGCAGTGCTAGTAGGCTAGCGGGAGCGGAGCAGTACTTC
d_call: TRBD2
v_call: TRBV20-1
j_call: TRBJ2-7
clone_size: NA

cdr3_aa: CASSPRGYEQYF
cdr3_nt: TGTGCCAGCAGCCCCCGGGGCTACGAGCAGTACTTC
d_call: NA
v_call: TRBV5-5
j_call: TRBJ2-7
clone_size: NA

cdr3_aa: CASSYSSGGPTDTQYF
cdr3_nt: TGTGCCAGCAGTTACTCTAGCGGGGGCCCCACAGATACGCAGTATTTT
d_call: TRBD2
v_call: TRBV6-5
j_call: TRBJ2-3
clone_size: NA

cdr3_aa: CASSLGTGGLDSDGELFF
cdr3_nt: TGCGCCAGCAGCCTCGGGACAGGGGGCTTGGATAGTGACGGGGAGCTGTTTTTT
d_call: TRBD1
v_call: TRBV5-1
j_call: TRBJ2-2
clone_size: few

cdr3_aa: CASQQGSEQYF
cdr3_nt: TGTGCCAGTCAACAGGGTTCCGAGCAGTACTTC
d_call: NA
v_call: TRBV19
j_call: TRBJ2-7
clone_size: NA

cdr3_aa: CASSLTVNNGYTF
cdr3_nt: TGTGCCAGCAGCTTAACCGTCAACAATGGCTACACCTTC
d_call: NA
v_call: TRBV7-9
j_call: TRBJ1-2
clone_size: few

cdr3_aa: CASKKGIAGGGADEQFF
cdr3_nt: TGTGCCAGTAAAAAAGGGATAGCGGGGGGCGGGGCGGATGAGCAGTTCTTC
d_call: TRBD2
v_call: TRBV19
j_call: TRBJ2-1
clone_size: NA

cdr3_aa: CASADNPRQPQHF
cdr3_nt: TGTGCCAGCGCGGACAACCCTAGGCAGCCCCAGCATTTT
d_call: NA
v_call: TRBV2
j_call: TRBJ1-5
clone_size: few

cdr3_aa: CASSARGTGGNYGYTF
cdr3_nt: TGTGCCAGCAGCGCTAGGGGGACAGGGGGTAACTATGGCTACACCTTC
d_call: TRBD1
v_call: TRBV11-2
j_call: TRBJ1-2
clone_size: NA

cdr3_aa: CASSFSDNEQFF
cdr3_nt: TGTGCCAGCAGTTTCTCCGACAATGAGCAGTTCTTC
d_call: NA
v_call: TRBV28
j_call: TRBJ2-1
clone_size: NA

cdr3_aa: CASSLGTGVNSPLHF
cdr3_nt: TGTGCCAGCAGCTTGGGGACAGGGGTTAATTCACCCCTCCACTTT
d_call: TRBD1
v_call: TRBV5-6
j_call: TRBJ1-6
clone_size: NA

cdr3_aa: CASSPAGGSGTDTQYF
cdr3_nt: TGTGCCAGCAGTCCAGCGGGAGGATCCGGGACAGATACGCAGTATTTT
d_call: TRBD2
v_call: TRBV28
j_call: TRBJ2-3
clone_size: once

cdr3_aa: CASSRGGQWNEQFF
cdr3_nt: TGTGCCAGTAGCCGGGGGGGCCAATGGAATGAGCAGTTCTTC
d_call: TRBD2
v_call: TRBV19
j_call: TRBJ2-1
clone_size: NA

cdr3_aa: CASSLGGAERSYEQYF
cdr3_nt: TGTGCCAGCAGCCTGGGGGGGGCAGAGCGCTCCTACGAGCAGTACTTC
d_call: NA
v_call: TRBV13
j_call: TRBJ2-7
clone_size: many

cdr3_aa: CASSLSERGSYNEQFF
cdr3_nt: TGTGCCAGCAGCTTATCGGAGCGGGGCTCCTACAATGAGCAGTTCTTC
d_call: TRBD2
v_call: TRBV5-5
j_call: TRBJ2-1
clone_size: NA

cdr3_aa: CASSQQGYGYTF
cdr3_nt: TGTGCCAGCAGCCAGCAGGGATATGGCTACACCTTC
d_call: NA
v_call: TRBV3-1/TRBV3-2
j_call: TRBJ1-2
clone_size: NA

cdr3_aa: CASSQGLFGGISYEQYF
cdr3_nt: TGCGCCAGCAGCCAAGGCCTTTTCGGGGGAATTAGCTACGAGCAGTACTTC
d_call: NA
v_call: TRBV4-1
j_call: TRBJ2-7
clone_size: NA

cdr3_aa: CASSQGAGGNNQPQHF
cdr3_nt: TGTGCCAGCAGCCAAGGCGCAGGGGGCAACAATCAGCCCCAGCATTTT
d_call: TRBD1
v_call: TRBV3-1/TRBV3-2
j_call: TRBJ1-5
clone_size: NA

cdr3_aa: CASSLTGVKGEQYF
cdr3_nt: TGTGCCAGCAGCCTCACAGGGGTCAAGGGCGAGCAGTACTTC
d_call: TRBD1
v_call: TRBV28
j_call: TRBJ2-7
clone_size: NA

cdr3_aa: CASSLGPGNQPQHF
cdr3_nt: TGTGCCAGCTCGTTGGGCCCGGGCAATCAGCCCCAGCATTTT
d_call: NA
v_call: TRBV18
j_call: TRBJ1-5
clone_size: few

cdr3_aa: CASSQDPGTGSDIQYF
cdr3_nt: TGCGCCAGCAGCCAAGATCCCGGGACAGGGTCCGACATTCAGTACTTC
d_call: TRBD1
v_call: TRBV4-1
j_call: TRBJ2-4
clone_size: NA

cdr3_aa: CASSVFLAASEQFF
cdr3_nt: TGTGCCAGCAGTGTCTTTTTGGCTGCCTCCGAGCAGTTCTTC
d_call: NA
v_call: TRBV2
j_call: TRBJ2-1
clone_size: once

cdr3_aa: CASSFGPGRRADTQYF
cdr3_nt: TGTGCCAGCAGCTTTGGACCGGGACGGAGGGCAGATACGCAGTATTTT
d_call: NA
v_call: TRBV5-4
j_call: TRBJ2-3
clone_size: NA

cdr3_aa: CASSIIAGKGADGELFF
cdr3_nt: TGTGCCAGTAGTATAATAGCGGGAAAGGGGGCTGACGGGGAGCTGTTTTTT
d_call: NA
v_call: TRBV19
j_call: TRBJ2-2
clone_size: NA

cdr3_aa: CASSFHSLAGALETQYF
cdr3_nt: TGTGCCAGCAGTTTTCACTCACTAGCGGGAGCTCTGGAGACCCAGTACTTC
d_call: TRBD2
v_call: TRBV28
j_call: TRBJ2-5
clone_size: NA

cdr3_aa: CAIRSSGSSYNEQFF
cdr3_nt: TGTGCCATCAGGTCTAGCGGGAGCTCCTACAATGAGCAGTTCTTC
d_call: TRBD2
v_call: TRBV10-3
j_call: TRBJ2-1
clone_size: NA

cdr3_aa: CASSRTGWLAKNIQYF
cdr3_nt: TGTGCCAGCAGCCGTACAGGGTGGTTAGCCAAAAACATTCAGTACTTC
d_call: NA
v_call: TRBV7-8
j_call: TRBJ2-4
clone_size: NA

cdr3_aa: CASSGTSGRAHTGELFF
cdr3_nt: TGTGCCAGCAGCGGTACTAGCGGGAGGGCCCACACCGGGGAGCTGTTTTTT
d_call: TRBD2
v_call: TRBV11-2
j_call: TRBJ2-2
clone_size: NA

cdr3_aa: CASRAEVGEQYF
cdr3_nt: TGTGCCAGCAGAGCGGAAGTCGGCGAGCAGTACTTC
d_call: NA
v_call: TRBV2
j_call: TRBJ2-7
clone_size: NA

cdr3_aa: CASSIYPGSNQPQHF
cdr3_nt: TGTGCCAGTAGTATATACCCCGGGAGCAATCAGCCCCAGCATTTT
d_call: NA
v_call: TRBV19
j_call: TRBJ1-5
clone_size: NA

cdr3_aa: CASSPWRAWDEQYF
cdr3_nt: TGTGCCAGCAGTCCGTGGAGAGCCTGGGACGAGCAGTACTTC
d_call: NA
v_call: TRBV6-5
j_call: TRBJ2-7
clone_size: NA

cdr3_aa: CASSYRRGAGANVLTF
cdr3_nt: TGTGCCAGCAGTTATCGTCGGGGGGCTGGGGCCAACGTCCTGACTTTC
d_call: TRBD2
v_call: TRBV6-5
j_call: TRBJ2-6
clone_size: NA

cdr3_aa: CASSLALGGVNEQYF
cdr3_nt: TGCGCCAGCAGCTTGGCGCTCGGGGGAGTTAACGAGCAGTACTTC
d_call: NA
v_call: TRBV5-1
j_call: TRBJ2-7
clone_size: NA

cdr3_aa: CASSPTQGAAEKLFF
cdr3_nt: TGTGCCAGCAGCCCTACACAGGGGGCGGCTGAAAAACTGTTTTTT
d_call: TRBD1
v_call: TRBV3-1/TRBV3-2
j_call: TRBJ1-4
clone_size: NA

cdr3_aa: CASRSGTGAYEQYF
cdr3_nt: TGTGCCAGCAGGTCCGGGACAGGGGCGTACGAGCAGTACTTC
d_call: TRBD1
v_call: TRBV6-6
j_call: TRBJ2-7
clone_size: NA

cdr3_aa: CASSLRDRRPNEQYF
cdr3_nt: TGCGCCAGCAGCTTGCGAGACAGGCGTCCCAACGAGCAGTACTTC
d_call: NA
v_call: TRBV5-1
j_call: TRBJ2-7
clone_size: NA

cdr3_aa: CASSVTGGRRNYGYTF
cdr3_nt: TGTGCCAGCAGTGTTACAGGCGGCAGACGCAACTATGGCTACACCTTC
d_call: NA
v_call: TRBV6-1
j_call: TRBJ1-2
clone_size: NA

cdr3_aa: CASRLTSGTVYEQYF
cdr3_nt: TGTGCCAGCAGGTTGACTAGCGGGACTGTTTACGAGCAGTACTTC
d_call: TRBD2
v_call: TRBV6-5
j_call: TRBJ2-7
clone_size: NA

cdr3_aa: CARSKQRDPGQGLPSTDTQYF
cdr3_nt: TGTGCCAGAAGTAAACAACGTGATCCGGGACAGGGCCTTCCTAGCACAGATACGCAGTATTTT
d_call: TRBD1
v_call: TRBV5-3
j_call: TRBJ2-3
clone_size: NA